The subject of this entry is one TCR beta chain. No antigen is known for it. This entry is derived from a study of T cell responses to AZD1222 COVID-19 vaccine. Whole-study findings and limits: Baseline seropositives among AZD1222 recipients totaled only five to seven. Reports indicate that nearly half of spike-specific TCRs are directed at unmutated variant regions. Donors were largely white British and mainly female; clonal diversity was possibly underestimated.

Clones were read by immunoSEQ multiplex PCR, and TCRdb kept only the in-frame ones, dropping some. Altogether 95,000 to 120,000 clones are present, 89% being singletons, with the ten largest covering around 3.3%. Germline V gives CDR1 SGHNT, CDR2 YYREEE (reference sequence). Losses at the gene ends were 2 bases for V and 0 bases for J; bases not matched to a gene: 5. The CDR3 totals 17 residues. The sequence came from an adult in good health. The J gene is TRBJ2-2, the V gene TRBV5-4, with 9 nucleotides matching TRBD1. The specimen comprised peripheral blood, sampled on day 0 of MenACWY control vaccination. CDR3 sequence reads: CASSLGTGPANTGELFF. The CDR3 DNA reads TGTGCCAGCAGCTTAGGGACAGGGCCCGCGAACACCGGGGAGCTGTTTTTT.